The 27 T cell receptor beta chains below all came from one sample that was sequenced in a study of T cell repertoires in cytomegalovirus infection. No antigen has been assigned to these receptors. Each CDR3 protein is one row after TCRdb ran MiXCR on the reads. Among roughly 920,000 distinct CDR3 sequences listed, approximately 31% were seen once. This specimen consisted of cultured CD8+ T cells from PBMCs, obtained from culture after CMV antigen stimulation. The receptors shown here come from a human donor in good health (CMV status not recorded). Some clones in this sample may be carry-over from other donors' samples.

The table lists this clonotype with a few counts. The chain is built from TRBV6-5 and TRBJ2-5, with D possibly called TRBD1 or TRBD2 (5 bases each). Per germline, CDR1 MNHEY and CDR2 SVGAGI. This CDR3 contains 15 residues. V lost 0 bases, J lost 4 bases, and 12 bases lay in between. This CDR3 reads CASSYSIPGRETQYF. CDR3 nucleotides: TGTGCCAGCAGTTACTCGATTCCGGGGCGAGAGACCCAGTACTTC.

The rearrangement joins TRBV19 to TRBJ1-2; D unresolved. The V and J ends lost 5 bases and 4 bases respectively, with 11 bases between them. The CDR3 is 13 amino acids. Germline CDR1 is LNHDA and CDR2 is SQIVND (reference sequence). In DNA form, the CDR3 reads TGTGCCAGTAGTCCGCTGGGAGGCTATGGCTACACCTTC. Protein: CASSPLGGYGYTF.

CDR3 sequence: CASSEAAGELFF. CDR3 in DNA: TGTGCCAGCAGTGAAGCCGCCGGGGAGCTGTTTTTT. V gene TRBV6-1 combines with J gene TRBJ2-2, with no clear D. Germline V gives CDR1 MNHNS, CDR2 SASEGT. This CDR3 region has 12 residues. Trimming stripped 0 bases from V and 6 bases from J, with 2 bases between.

This clonotype was picked up a small number of times. V usage is TRBV27 and J usage is TRBJ2-7, with D perhaps TRBD1 (6 bases). The germline CDR1 and CDR2 sequences are MNHEY and SMNVEV (reference sequence). The CDR3 contains 13 residues. The V end lost 7 bases, the J end lost 0 bases, and 10 bases lay between the germline ends. CDR3 DNA: TGTGCCAGCAAGGACAGCAGCTCCTACGAGCAGTACGTC. It encodes CASKDSSSYEQYV.

The chain employs TRBV7-6 and TRBJ2-5, with TRBD2 identical over 8 bases. V lost 0 bases, J lost 4 bases, and 7 bases stayed unmatched. Germline V gene lookup returns CDR1 SGHVS and CDR2 FNYEAQ. This CDR3 is 16 amino acids long. The CDR3: CASSLANRGGRETQYF. The CDR3, as DNA: TGTGCCAGCAGCTTAGCGAACCGGGGGGGCCGAGAGACCCAGTACTTC.

The genes are TRBV9 and TRBJ2-1, with D hard to call. Trimming removed 3 bases at V and 3 bases at J, with 16 bases between. Germline loops: CDR1 SGDLS, CDR2 YYNGEE. This CDR3 spans 16 amino acids. The CDR3 sequence is CASSAMFDALYNEQFF. Here the CDR3 DNA reads TGTGCCAGCAGCGCCATGTTCGATGCTCTCTACAATGAGCAGTTCTTC.

This clonotype came up a few times. V usage is TRBV4-3 and J usage is TRBJ1-4; no definite D call. V was clipped by 0 bases and J by 2 bases, with 13 bases between them. CDR3 size: 17 residues. Looked up from germline, CDR1 is LGHNA and CDR2 is YSLEER. The CDR3 DNA follows: TGCGCCAGCAGCCAAGAAGAGGGAAGGGCGACTAATGAAAAACTGTTTTTT. The encoded protein is CASSQEEGRATNEKLFF.

The chain has TRBV12-3 or TRBV12-4 and TRBJ2-3, with 12 bases identical to TRBD2. V was pared by 3 bases and J by 3 bases, with 4 bases of the junction left unmatched. This CDR3 comprises 16 residues. The CDR3 sequence is CASSFQTSGGTDTQYF. The CDR3 region has the DNA TGTGCCAGCAGTTTCCAGACTAGCGGGGGAACAGATACGCAGTATTTT.

This chain uses TRBV20-1 with TRBJ2-7; D is undetermined. CDR1 and CDR2 (germline): DFQATT, SNEGSKA (reference sequence). Trimming took off 3 bases at V and 5 bases at J, with 11 bases between the two ends. The CDR3 has 12 residues. The CDR3 sequence: CSASLMPDEQYF. As DNA, the CDR3 is TGCAGTGCTAGTCTTATGCCTGACGAGCAGTACTTC.

The chain carries TRBV6-5 and TRBJ2-1, with 7 positions matching TRBD1. V shed 6 bases, J shed 6 bases, and the junction held 11 bases outside the gene matches. The V gene's germline CDR1 is MNHEY and CDR2 SVGAGI. CDR3 length: 15 amino acids. This CDR3 is CASRLWDSPSNEQFF. The CDR3 nucleotides read TGTGCCAGCAGACTATGGGACAGTCCCTCCAATGAGCAGTTCTTC.

There are many counts of this clonotype. This chain connects TRBV7-2 to TRBJ1-2; D uncertain. CDR1 SGHTA and CDR2 FQGNSA come from the germline V gene. Trimming took 1 base from V and 6 from J, leaving 12 bases between them. The CDR3 runs to 14 residues. As DNA, the CDR3 is TGTGCCAGCAGCTTAGTGCCCGTCCGCGATGGCTACACCTTC. This encodes CASSLVPVRDGYTF.

Points on this clonotype: This sequence may be a read error, since a much larger clone differs from it by one base. The chain recombines TRBV27 with TRBJ1-5, with 8 bases aligning to TRBD1. CDR3 length: 17 amino acids. Germline V CDR1 and CDR2: MNHEY, SMNVEV (reference sequence). Trimming took 7 bases from V and 10 from J; bases not matched to a gene: 21. CDR3 coding DNA: TGTGCCAGCAATTCGACAGGGGCCGACGTCCGATCAATACCCCAGCATTTT. This gives the protein CASNSTGADVRSIPQHF.

This clonotype appeared a single time. This chain connects TRBV19 to TRBJ2-7; D gene unclear. Germline CDR1 LNHDA, CDR2 SQIVND (reference sequence). Trimming left V 3 bases short and J 3 bases short, with 6 bases between. The CDR3 contains 12 residues. Here the CDR3 reads CASSILFYEQYV. The DNA of the CDR3 is TGTGCCAGTAGTATTTTGTTCTACGAGCAGTACGTC.

This clonotype was observed a few times. V is TRBV5-4 and J is TRBJ2-1; TRBD1 might be the D (5 bases). Germline-derived CDR1 and CDR2 are SGHNT and YYREEE (reference sequence). The CDR3 sequence is 15 residues long. Deletions cut 4 bases from V and 2 bases from J, with 13 bases between. CDR3 region: CASSRTGDPYNEQFF. The CDR3 DNA sequence: TGTGCCAGCAGCCGAACAGGAGACCCCTACAATGAGCAGTTCTTC.

This chain uses TRBV24-1 with TRBJ2-3; 7 bases match TRBD2. This CDR3 has 16 residues. J lost 5 bases, V lost 5 bases, and 12 bases had no gene match. The V gene's germline CDR1 is KGHDR and CDR2 SFDVKD. The CDR3 protein is CATSVGRDRPRDTQYF. CDR3 coding DNA: TGTGCCACCAGTGTAGGGAGGGACCGGCCTAGAGATACGCAGTATTTT.

This clonotype was seen a few times. The chain employs TRBV6-5 and TRBJ2-3; possibly TRBD2 for D (5 bases). Trimming took off 2 bases at V and 4 bases at J, with 10 bases between the two ends. CDR3 size: 14 residues. CDR1 and CDR2 from the germline V gene are MNHEY and SVGAGI. CDR3 amino acids: CASSYGPEADTQYF. The CDR3 DNA is TGTGCCAGCAGTTACGGGCCGGAGGCAGATACGCAGTATTTT.

The chain carries TRBV29-1 and TRBJ1-2; D ambiguous. Trimming left V 4 bases short and J 7 bases short, with 10 bases between. CDR3 size: 11 residues. CDR1 is SQVTM, CDR2 ANQGSEA, per germline. The CDR3 sequence: CSVVFRRGYTF. In DNA form, the CDR3 reads TGCAGCGTTGTGTTCAGACGTGGCTACACCTTC.

In its sample, this clonotype was seen many times. The DNA of the CDR3 is TGTGCCAGCAGCCCGGGACAGAACAATGAGCAGTTCTTC. Translated, it gives CASSPGQNNEQFF. The chain uses TRBV7-6 and TRBJ2-1; 7 bases align to TRBD1. Germline CDR1 and CDR2: SGHVS and FNYEAQ. V gave up 5 bases and J gave up 5 bases; unmatched junction bases: 3. This CDR3 spans 13 amino acids.

This clonotype was detected a few times. The chain combines TRBV20-1 with TRBJ2-2; D gene ambiguous. CDR1 and CDR2 (germline): DFQATT, SNEGSKA (reference sequence). This CDR3 is built from 14 residues. Trimming cost V 0 bases and J 5 bases, with 10 bases left between them. The CDR3 protein is CSARDSAQTGELFF. DNA for the CDR3: TGCAGTGCTAGAGATTCGGCCCAAACCGGGGAGCTGTTTTTT.

This clonotype has ten or more counts. This sequence joins TRBV12-3 or TRBV12-4 and TRBJ1-1, with D hard to call. The CDR3 sequence is 14 residues long. V dropped 6 bases and J dropped 2 bases, with 13 bases sitting between them. In DNA form, the CDR3 reads TGTGCCAGCAGCTTGTCCGGGGTAAACACTGAAGCTTTCTTT. Its translation: CASSLSGVNTEAFF.

This clonotype was counted between two and nine times. The chain combines TRBV4-3 with TRBJ2-6; a possible D gene is TRBD1 (5 bases). Germline loops: CDR1 LGHNA, CDR2 YSLEER. The V end lost 4 bases, the J end lost 4 bases, and 11 bases lay between the germline ends. The CDR3 spans 15 residues. CDR3 sequence (DNA): TGCGCCAGCAGCCGCCAAGGGGTCGGGGCCAACGTCCTGACTTTC. Translation: CASSRQGVGANVLTF.

V is TRBV12-3 or TRBV12-4 and J is TRBJ2-1; 9 bases fit TRBD1. J lost 0 bases, V lost 3 bases, and 18 bases had no gene match. This CDR3 is 21 amino acids long. The CDR3 loop reads CASSFYLPGQGKGISYNEQFF. The CDR3 bases are TGTGCCAGCAGTTTCTACCTCCCGGGACAGGGAAAGGGGATCTCCTACAATGAGCAGTTCTTC.

The chain links TRBV7-2 to TRBJ2-2, with D perhaps TRBD1 (6 bases). Trimming pared 8 bases from V and 5 bases from J, leaving 18 bases between. This CDR3 region has 15 residues. Germline V CDR1 and CDR2: SGHTA, FQGNSA. This chain's CDR3 is CASRREQGYTGELFF. As DNA, the CDR3 is TGTGCCAGCCGACGAGAGCAGGGGTATACCGGGGAGCTGTTTTTT.

As DNA, the CDR3 is TGTGCCAGCAGAAGGGGACAGTACGAGCAGTACTTC. As protein: CASRRGQYEQYF. This chain uses TRBV6-5 with TRBJ2-7, with TRBD1 matching 7 bases. The CDR3 extends over 12 amino acids. With V trimmed by 6 bases and J by 4 bases, 3 bases remained unmatched. Germline assignment: CDR1 MNHEY and CDR2 SVGAGI.

V is TRBV7-9 and J is TRBJ2-2; D unclear. The germline CDR1 and CDR2 sequences are SEHNR and FQNEAQ (reference sequence). CDR3 length: 17 residues. The ends were cut back, 0 bases at V and 4 bases at J, with 15 bases in the middle. CDR3 DNA: TGTGCCAGCAGCTTAGCTGGTAGACTCTCAAGCACCGGGGAGCTGTTTTTT. Amino acid sequence: CASSLAGRLSSTGELFF.

In this sample, this clonotype turned up many times. The V and J genes are TRBV7-6 and TRBJ2-2, with D perhaps matching TRBD1 (5 bases). The germline V gene has CDR1 SGHVS and CDR2 FNYEAQ. The CDR3 runs 15 residues. Trimming shortened V by 2 bases and J by 4 bases, and 11 bases separated the two germline ends. The CDR3 DNA sequence: TGTGCCAGCAGCTTATCCTCAGGGCCCACCGGGGAGCTGTTTTTT. Its translation is CASSLSSGPTGELFF.

This clonotype has more than one count but fewer than ten. The chain has TRBV7-9 and TRBJ2-3, with TRBD2 matching over 9 bases. CDR1 and CDR2 (germline): SEHNR, FQNEAQ (reference sequence). The CDR3 runs 18 residues. V lost 5 bases, J lost 1 base, and 13 bases stayed unmatched. CDR3 in amino acids: CASSPKAGGPGGTDTQYF. In nucleotides, the CDR3 is TGTGCCAGCAGCCCTAAAGCGGGGGGCCCGGGAGGCACAGATACGCAGTATTTT.